The text below deals with one TCR beta chain. This entry is derived from a study of blood T cell repertoires in COVID-19. About the research overall: PBMCs, B-cell-depleted T cells, or T cells were the source of the cDNA or gDNA that made up the material.

The V end was cut by 7 bases, the J end by 3 bases, with 9 bases between. CDR3 size: 13 residues. CDR1 is WSHSY, CDR2 SAAADI, per germline. Sequencing used immunoSEQ multiplex PCR; TCRdb keeps in-frame clones, though not all of them. The data show 150,000 to 250,000 clones, 82% seen once. The receptor comes from a man in his forties who had recovered from COVID-19. Material for sequencing was PBMCs or T cells enriched from blood (not recorded which). The rearrangement links TRBV10-2 to TRBJ1-4; unclear D gene. The CDR3 region has the DNA TGCGCCAGCATCTACAGCTCTAATGAAAAACTGTTTTTT. Protein product: CASIYSSNEKLFF.